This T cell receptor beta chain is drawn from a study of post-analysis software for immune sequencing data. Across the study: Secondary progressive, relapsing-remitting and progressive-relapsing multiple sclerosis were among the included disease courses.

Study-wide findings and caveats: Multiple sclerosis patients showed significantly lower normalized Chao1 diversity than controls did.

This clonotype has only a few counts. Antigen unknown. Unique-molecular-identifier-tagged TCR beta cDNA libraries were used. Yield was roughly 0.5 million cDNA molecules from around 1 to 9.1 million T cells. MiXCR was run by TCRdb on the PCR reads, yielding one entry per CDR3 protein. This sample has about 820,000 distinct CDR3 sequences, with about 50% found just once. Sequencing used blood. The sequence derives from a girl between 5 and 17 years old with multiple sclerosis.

CDR3 nucleotide sequence: TGCAGTGCTAGAGGGCAGGGGATCTATGGCTACACCTTC. It translates to CSARGQGIYGYTF. The chain combines TRBV20-1 with TRBJ1-2, with D tentatively TRBD1 (6 bases). V lost 1 base and J 4 bases, leaving 10 bases between the germline ends. The CDR3 length is 13 residues. CDR1 is DFQATT, CDR2 SNEGSKA, per germline (reference sequence).